This TCR beta chain appears in the sequencing data of a study of blood T cell repertoires in COVID-19 (dated by TCRdb to about 2020). As for the study more broadly: Collaborator samples came from the United States, Italy and Spain and covered acute and convalescent phases of COVID-19. The material from the prospective study consisted of cDNA or gDNA derived from T cells, B-cell-depleted T cells, or PBMCs. The dataset comprised deeply sampled blood TCRbeta repertoires from subjects exposed to, actively infected with, or recovered from COVID-19. The repertoires were made available in a free public database intended to serve as a resource for research on the immune response to SARS-CoV-2. Samples were obtained from the ongoing ImmuneRACE study (first 160 participants) and from 950 to 1,500 subjects provided by 6 global collaborators. A de-identified subject ID, COVID-19 status, age in years and sex were almost always included in the sample metadata. HLA class I and class II types, where available, came from metadata supplied by the sample provider rather than from assay-based typing. General conclusions and limits of the study: The amount of clinical and demographic metadata varied by source and participant and was provided uncurated.

Turning to this clone: The antigen it recognizes is unknown. No per-base quality is available; no much larger clone lies one base away.

The immunoSEQ Assay, a bias-controlled multiplex PCR, was used to amplify TCRbeta CDR3 regions from genomic DNA. Per the original workflow: Within the assay, amplification of reference gene primers was used to estimate how many nucleated cells each sample contained. To quantify the absolute abundance of each unique TCRbeta CDR3 rearrangement, sequence reads were collapsed and filtered. For each sample, productive Simpson clonality was calculated as the square root of Simpson's diversity index across productive rearrangements. Held by TCRdb, this immuneACCESS table contains in-frame sequences only and omits some clones. Under half of the omission traces to an unresolved V gene where checked; the cause of the rest is unknown. D and trimming come from the DNA, and the V and J calls and clone size come from that table. Present in this sample are about 81,000 clones, less than 80% of which were seen just once. The top ten clonotypes cover around 4.4% of the sample.

Each collaborating institution followed its own protocols to collect whole blood in K2EDTA tubes. Collaborator samples were shipped for TCRbeta analysis as frozen whole blood, isolated PBMCs, or DNA extracted from either sample type. The CDR3 covers 16 residues, taking in both the cysteine and the phenylalanine. Only the CDR3 region is kept as DNA, spanning 48 bases read in frame from base 1. V ends up 2 bases short and J 2 bases short, with an unmatched junction base count of 4. The germline V gene supplies CDR1 MNHEY and CDR2 SVGAGI. The sample consisted of peripheral blood. Here the chain combines TRBV6-5 and TRBJ1-3; 9 bases in between match TRBD1. This clonotype was sampled from a woman in her fifties or sixties with acute or convalescent COVID-19. Read as DNA, the sequence is TGTGCCAGCAGTTACCGACAGGGGGGAGCTGGAAACACCATATATTTT. It codes for CASSYRQGGAGNTIYF.